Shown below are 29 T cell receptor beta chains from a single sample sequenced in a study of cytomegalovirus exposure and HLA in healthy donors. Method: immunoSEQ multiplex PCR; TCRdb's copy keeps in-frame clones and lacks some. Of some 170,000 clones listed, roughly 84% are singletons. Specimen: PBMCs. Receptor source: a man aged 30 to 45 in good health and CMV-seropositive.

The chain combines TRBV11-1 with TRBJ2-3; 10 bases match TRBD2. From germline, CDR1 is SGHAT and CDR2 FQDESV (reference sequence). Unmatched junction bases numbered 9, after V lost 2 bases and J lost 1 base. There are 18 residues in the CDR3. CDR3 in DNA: TGTGCCAGCAGCTTATTCTCACCGGGACTAGCGCGCACAGATACGCAGTATTTT. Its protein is CASSLFSPGLARTDTQYF.

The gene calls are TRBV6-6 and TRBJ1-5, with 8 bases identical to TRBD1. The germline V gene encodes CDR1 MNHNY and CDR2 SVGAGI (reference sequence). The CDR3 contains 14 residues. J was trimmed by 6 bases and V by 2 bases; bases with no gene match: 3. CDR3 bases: TGTGCCAGCAGTTACCCGACAGGGGTTCAGCCCCAGCATTTT. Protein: CASSYPTGVQPQHF.

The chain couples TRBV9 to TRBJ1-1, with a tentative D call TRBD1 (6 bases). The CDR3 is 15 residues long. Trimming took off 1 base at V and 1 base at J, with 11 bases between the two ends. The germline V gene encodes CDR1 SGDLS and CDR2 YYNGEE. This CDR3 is CASSVTGLENTEAFF. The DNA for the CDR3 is TGTGCCAGCAGCGTAACAGGGCTGGAGAACACTGAAGCTTTCTTT.

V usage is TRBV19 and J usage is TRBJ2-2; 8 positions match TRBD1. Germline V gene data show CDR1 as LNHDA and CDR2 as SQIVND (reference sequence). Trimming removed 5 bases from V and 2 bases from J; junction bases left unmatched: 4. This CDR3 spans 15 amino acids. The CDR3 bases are TGTGCCAGTAGTCTGGGACAGGCCAACACCGGGGAGCTGTTTTTT. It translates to CASSLGQANTGELFF. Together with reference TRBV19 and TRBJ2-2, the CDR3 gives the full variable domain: DGGITQSPKYLFRKEGQNVTLSCEQNLNHDAMYWYRQDPGQGLRLIYYSQIVNDFQKGDIAEGYSVSREKKESFPLTVTSAQKNPTAFYLCASSLGQANTGELFFGEGSRLTVL.

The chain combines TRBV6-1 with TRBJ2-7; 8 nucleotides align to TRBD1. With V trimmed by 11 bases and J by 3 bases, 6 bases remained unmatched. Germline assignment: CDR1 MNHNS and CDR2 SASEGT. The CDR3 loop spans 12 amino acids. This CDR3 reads CAGGQGRYEQYF. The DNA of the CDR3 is TGTGCCGGAGGACAGGGTCGCTACGAGCAGTACTTC.

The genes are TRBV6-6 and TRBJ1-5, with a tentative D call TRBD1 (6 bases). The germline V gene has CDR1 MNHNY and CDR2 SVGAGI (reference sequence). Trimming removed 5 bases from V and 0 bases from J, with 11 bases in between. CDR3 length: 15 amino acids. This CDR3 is CASSPDSNSNQPQHF. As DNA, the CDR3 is TGTGCCAGCAGTCCGGACAGTAATAGCAATCAGCCCCAGCATTTT.

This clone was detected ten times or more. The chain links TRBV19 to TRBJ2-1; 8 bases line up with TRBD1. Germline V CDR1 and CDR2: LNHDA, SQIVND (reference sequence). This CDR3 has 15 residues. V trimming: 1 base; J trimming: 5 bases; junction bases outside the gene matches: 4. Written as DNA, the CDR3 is TGTGCCAGTAGTATAGCCGACAGGGGTCACAATGAGCAGTTCTTC. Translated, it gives CASSIADRGHNEQFF.

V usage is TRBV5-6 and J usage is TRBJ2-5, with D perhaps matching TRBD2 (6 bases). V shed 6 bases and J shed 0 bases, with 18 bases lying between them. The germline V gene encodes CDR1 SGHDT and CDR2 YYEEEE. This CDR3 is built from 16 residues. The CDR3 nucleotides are TGTGCCAGCATCTCCCGGGCCCGGGGGTACCAAGAGACCCAGTACTTC. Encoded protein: CASISRARGYQETQYF. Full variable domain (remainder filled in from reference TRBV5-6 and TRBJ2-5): DAGVTQSPTHLIKTRGQQVTLRCSPKSGHDTVSWYQQALGQGPQFIFQYYEEEERQRGNFPDRFSGHQFPNYSSELNVNALLLGDSALYLCASISRARGYQETQYFGPGTRLLVL.

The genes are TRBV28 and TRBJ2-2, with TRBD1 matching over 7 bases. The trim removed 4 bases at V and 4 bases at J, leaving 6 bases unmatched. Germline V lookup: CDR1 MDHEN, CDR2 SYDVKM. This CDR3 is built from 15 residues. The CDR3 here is CASSSPNRGTGELFF. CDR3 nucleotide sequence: TGTGCCAGCAGTTCACCGAACAGGGGCACCGGGGAGCTGTTTTTT.

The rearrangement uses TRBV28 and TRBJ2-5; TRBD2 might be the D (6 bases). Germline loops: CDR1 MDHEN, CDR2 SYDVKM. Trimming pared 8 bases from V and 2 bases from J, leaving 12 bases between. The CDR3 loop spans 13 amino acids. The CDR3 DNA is TGTGCCAGCCGCCCCGGGGGTCAAGAGACCCAGTACTTC. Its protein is CASRPGGQETQYF.

CDR3 coding DNA: TGCGCCAGCAGCTTGGAGACAGGGGAGACCCAGTACTTC. It encodes CASSLETGETQYF. V usage is TRBV5-1 and J usage is TRBJ2-5; TRBD1 matches at 7 bases. Germline V CDR1 and CDR2: SGHRS, YFSETQ. The CDR3 covers 13 residues. Trimming took 0 bases from V and 5 from J; bases not matched to a gene: 1.

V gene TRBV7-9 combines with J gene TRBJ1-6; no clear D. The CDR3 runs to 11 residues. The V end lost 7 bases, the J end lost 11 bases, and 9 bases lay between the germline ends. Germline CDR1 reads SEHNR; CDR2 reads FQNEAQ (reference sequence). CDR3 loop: CASTLSAPLHF. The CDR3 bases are TGTGCCAGCACCCTTAGTGCACCCCTCCACTTT. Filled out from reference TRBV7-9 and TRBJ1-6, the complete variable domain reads DTGVSQNPRHKITKRGQNVTFRCDPISEHNRLYWYRQTLGQGPEFLTYFQNEAQLEKSRLLSDRFSAERPKGSFSTLEIQRTEQGDSAMYLCASTLSAPLHFGNGTRLTVT.

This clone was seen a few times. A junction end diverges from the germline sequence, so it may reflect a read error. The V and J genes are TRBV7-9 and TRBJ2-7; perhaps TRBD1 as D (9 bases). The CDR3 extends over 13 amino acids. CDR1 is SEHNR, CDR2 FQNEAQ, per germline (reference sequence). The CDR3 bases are TGTGCCAGCAGCTCCCCGGGGGGGACAGGGCCAATTTTC. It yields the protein CASSSPGGTGPIF.

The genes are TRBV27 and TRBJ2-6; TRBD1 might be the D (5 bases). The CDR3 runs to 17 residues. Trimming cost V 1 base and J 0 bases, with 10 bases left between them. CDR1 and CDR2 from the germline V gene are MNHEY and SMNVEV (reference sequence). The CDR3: CASSLLQGISGANVLTF. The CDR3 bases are TGTGCCAGCAGTTTATTGCAGGGCATCTCTGGGGCCAACGTCCTGACTTTC.

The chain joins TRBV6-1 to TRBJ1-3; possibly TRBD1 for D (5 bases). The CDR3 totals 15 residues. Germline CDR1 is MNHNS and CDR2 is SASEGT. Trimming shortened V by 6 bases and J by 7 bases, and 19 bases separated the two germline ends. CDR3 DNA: TGTGCCAGCAGCGTCGGACTCTGGGGGGGGAACACCATATATTTT. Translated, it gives CASSVGLWGGNTIYF.

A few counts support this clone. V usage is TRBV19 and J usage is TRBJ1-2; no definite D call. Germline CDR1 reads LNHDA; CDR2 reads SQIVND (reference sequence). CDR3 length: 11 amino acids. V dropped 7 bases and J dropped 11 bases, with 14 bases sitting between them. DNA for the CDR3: TGTGCCAGTACCTCCTGGGGAGGGTACACCTTC. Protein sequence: CASTSWGGYTF.

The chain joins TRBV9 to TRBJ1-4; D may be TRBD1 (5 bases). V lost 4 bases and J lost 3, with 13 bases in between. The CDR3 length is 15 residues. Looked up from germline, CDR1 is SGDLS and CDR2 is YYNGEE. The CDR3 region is CASSSSGASNEKLFF. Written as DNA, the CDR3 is TGTGCCAGCAGCTCCAGTGGGGCTTCTAATGAAAAACTGTTTTTT.

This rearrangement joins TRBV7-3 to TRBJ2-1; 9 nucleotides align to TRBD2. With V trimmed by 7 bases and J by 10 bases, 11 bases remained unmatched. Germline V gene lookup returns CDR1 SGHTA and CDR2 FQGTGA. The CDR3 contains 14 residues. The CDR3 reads CASTPAGGASEQFF. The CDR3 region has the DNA TGTGCCAGCACACCTGCGGGAGGGGCTAGCGAGCAGTTCTTC.

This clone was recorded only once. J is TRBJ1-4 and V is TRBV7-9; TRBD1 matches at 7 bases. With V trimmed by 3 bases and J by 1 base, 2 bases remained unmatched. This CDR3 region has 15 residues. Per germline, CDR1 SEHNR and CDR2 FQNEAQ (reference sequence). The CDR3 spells CASSLGDRTNEKLFF. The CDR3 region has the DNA TGTGCCAGCAGCTTGGGGGACAGAACTAATGAAAAACTGTTTTTT.

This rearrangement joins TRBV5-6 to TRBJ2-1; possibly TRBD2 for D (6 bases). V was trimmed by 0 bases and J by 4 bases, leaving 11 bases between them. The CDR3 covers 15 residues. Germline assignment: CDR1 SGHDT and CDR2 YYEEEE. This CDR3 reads CASSLALAVYNEQFF. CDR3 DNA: TGTGCCAGCAGCTTGGCACTAGCCGTTTACAATGAGCAGTTCTTC.

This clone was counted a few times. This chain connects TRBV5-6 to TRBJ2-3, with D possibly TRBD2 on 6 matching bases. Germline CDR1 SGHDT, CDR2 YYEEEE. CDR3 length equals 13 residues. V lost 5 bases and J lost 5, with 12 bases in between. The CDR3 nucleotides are TGTGCCAGCAGGGTGACGGGAGAAGATACGCAGTATTTT. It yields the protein CASRVTGEDTQYF.

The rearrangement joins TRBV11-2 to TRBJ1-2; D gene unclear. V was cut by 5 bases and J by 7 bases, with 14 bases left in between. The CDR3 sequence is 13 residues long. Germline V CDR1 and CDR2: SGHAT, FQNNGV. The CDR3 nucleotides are TGTGCCAGCAGCCCCCACGAGGGAGTTGGCTACACCTTC. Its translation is CASSPHEGVGYTF. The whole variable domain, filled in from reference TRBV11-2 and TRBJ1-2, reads EAGVAQSPRYKIIEKRQSVAFWCNPISGHATLYWYQQILGQGPKLLIQFQNNGVVDDSQLPKDRFSAERLKGVDSTLKIQPAKLEDSAVYLCASSPHEGVGYTFGSGTRLTVV.

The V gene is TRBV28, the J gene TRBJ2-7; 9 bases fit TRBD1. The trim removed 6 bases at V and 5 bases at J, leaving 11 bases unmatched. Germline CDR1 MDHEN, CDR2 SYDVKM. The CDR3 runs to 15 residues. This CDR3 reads CASSNPGQGRHEQYF. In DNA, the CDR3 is TGTGCCAGCAGCAACCCGGGACAGGGTAGGCACGAGCAGTACTTC. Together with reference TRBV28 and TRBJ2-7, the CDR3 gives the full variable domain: DVKVTQSSRYLVKRTGEKVFLECVQDMDHENMFWYRQDPGLGLRLIYFSYDVKMKEKGDIPEGYSVSREKKERFSLILESASTNQTSMYLCASSNPGQGRHEQYFGPGTRLTVT.

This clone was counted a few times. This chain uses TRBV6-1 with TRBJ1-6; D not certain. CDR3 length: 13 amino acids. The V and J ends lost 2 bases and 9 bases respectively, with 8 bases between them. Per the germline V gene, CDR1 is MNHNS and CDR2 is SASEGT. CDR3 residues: CASSERPGSPLHF. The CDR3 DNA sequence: TGTGCCAGCAGTGAACGGCCAGGTTCACCCCTCCACTTT.

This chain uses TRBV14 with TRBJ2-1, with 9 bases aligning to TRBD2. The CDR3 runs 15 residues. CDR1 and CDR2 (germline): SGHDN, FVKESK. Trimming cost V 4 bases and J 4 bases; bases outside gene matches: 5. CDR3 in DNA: TGTGCCAGCAGCCCCACGACTAGCGGTTACAATGAGCAGTTCTTC. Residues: CASSPTTSGYNEQFF.

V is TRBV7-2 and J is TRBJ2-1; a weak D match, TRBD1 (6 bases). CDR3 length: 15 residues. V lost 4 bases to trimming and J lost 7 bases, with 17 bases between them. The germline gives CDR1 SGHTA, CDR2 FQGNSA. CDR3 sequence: CASSYSGTWMNEQFF. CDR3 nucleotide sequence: TGTGCCAGCAGCTACTCCGGGACATGGATGAATGAGCAGTTCTTC.

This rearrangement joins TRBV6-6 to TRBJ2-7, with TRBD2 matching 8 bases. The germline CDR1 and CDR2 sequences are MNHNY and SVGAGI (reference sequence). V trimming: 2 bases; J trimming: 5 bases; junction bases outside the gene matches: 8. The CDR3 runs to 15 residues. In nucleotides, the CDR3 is TGTGCCAGCAGTTACCCCGGGGGGGGTCAGAACGAGCAGTACTTC. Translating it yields CASSYPGGGQNEQYF.

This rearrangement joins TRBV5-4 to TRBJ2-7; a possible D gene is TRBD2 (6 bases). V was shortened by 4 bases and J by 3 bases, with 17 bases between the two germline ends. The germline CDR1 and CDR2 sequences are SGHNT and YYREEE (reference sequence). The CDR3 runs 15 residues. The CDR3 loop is CASSPGASDLYEQYF. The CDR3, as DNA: TGTGCCAGCAGCCCTGGCGCTAGCGACCTCTACGAGCAGTACTTC.

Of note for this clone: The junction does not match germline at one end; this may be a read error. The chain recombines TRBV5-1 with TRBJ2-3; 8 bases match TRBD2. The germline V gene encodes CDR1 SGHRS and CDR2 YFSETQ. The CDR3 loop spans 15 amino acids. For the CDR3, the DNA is TGCGCCAGCAGGTTGGTAGCGGGGAGCACAGATACGCAGTATTTT. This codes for CASRLVAGSTDTQYF.